The rows below give T cell receptor beta chains drawn from one sample of a study of Tregs in tolerant kidney transplant recipients. Their antigens remain unidentified. Only in-frame clones appear in the TCRdb table, and some are missing; sequencing was by immunoSEQ multiplex PCR. This table holds about 44,000 clones, around 95% found once. Sequences were obtained from Tregs from blood cultured with allogeneic cells. Receptors originate from a human donor in good health. Each CDR3 is given without its conserved first and last residue. Not all rows give a size; the values are once, few, many and, for expanded clones, a class.

V gene: TRBV7-2; J gene: TRBJ1-1; clone size: .; CDR3 protein: ASSLYRGSGAEAF
V gene: TRBV5-4; J gene: TRBJ2-1; clone size: .; CDR3 protein: ASSPSRRLKDSYNEQF
V gene: TRBV5-1; J gene: TRBJ1-2; clone size: .; CDR3 protein: ASSSHREGYGYT
V gene: TRBV6-6; J gene: TRBJ1-6; clone size: .; CDR3 protein: ASSYRRGADSPLH
V gene: TRBV10-1; J gene: TRBJ2-1; clone size: .; CDR3 protein: ASSQTGTQAF
V gene: TRBV11-2; J gene: TRBJ2-7; clone size: once; CDR3 protein: ASSSRGYEQY
V gene: TRBV14; J gene: TRBJ2-3; clone size: .; CDR3 protein: ASSLALMPDTQY
V gene: TRBV19; J gene: TRBJ2-3; clone size: .; CDR3 protein: ASSTGDTQY
V gene: TRBV7-8; J gene: TRBJ1-2; clone size: .; CDR3 protein: ASSIRTGTVGYT
V gene: TRBV29-1; J gene: TRBJ1-1; clone size: .; CDR3 protein: SGRGYENTEAF
V gene: TRBV5-4; J gene: TRBJ1-1; clone size: .; CDR3 protein: ASSFRRTEAF
V gene: TRBV6-1; J gene: TRBJ1-5; clone size: .; CDR3 protein: ASRGGQGAQPQH
V gene: TRBV6-6; J gene: TRBJ2-7; clone size: once; CDR3 protein: ASSLSGSSYEQY